This entry is about one T cell receptor (beta chain). This clonotype was counted a few times. Its target antigen remains unknown. No qualities accompany the bases; no much larger clone lies one base away. The library was prepared using PCR. The sequencing machine was an Illumina HiSeq 4000. Preparation of bulk TCR libraries followed a previously described approach, with the TCR primers listed in Table S5. The Qiagen AllPrep DNA/RNA kit was used to purify total RNA. Reads from multiple sequencing runs of the same library were pooled before analysis. The authors' analysis ran thus. Reads were retained only if the reads had an exact TCR constant sequence, and the retained reads were trimmed to 150 nt and grouped according to their 12-nt molecular barcodes. Reads within each barcode group were sub-clustered using a 15% Levenshtein threshold, and quality-weighted consensus sequences were constructed for each RNA molecule. Non-functional sequences were removed, as were lower-count sequences one edit away from another. Based on fitting two negative binomial distributions, any barcode sub-cluster with under 20% of the maximum read count was discarded. TCRdb ran its own pipeline on the public reads, namely fastp trimming at Q25 and MiXCR clone calling, and kept in-frame beta chains. Duplicate CDR3 protein sequences are folded into a single record with the most common DNA and genes. The V and J calls come from TCRdb's annotation, not from the publication. Here the sample has about 640,000 distinct CDR3 sequences; 20% occur a single time. The top ten clones comprise roughly 0.9% of the sample.

This entry is derived from a study of molecular identifiers for immune sequencing clone quantification (dated by TCRdb to 2017 to 2018). For context, the study as a whole: For a replicate experiment, RNA from around 20,000 or 100,000 naive CD8 T cells was divided into five aliquots, of which four were sequenced. The study was a methods study using CD8 T cells to benchmark molecular-identifier clustering-based TCR repertoire sequencing (MIDCIRS) and TCR RNA copy counting. What the work shows at the level of the full study, not this receptor alone: When barcode sub-clustering was not used, chimeric consensus sequences inflated TCR diversity, with chimeras reaching as high as 47%. Modeling gave about 3.3 recovered TCR RNA copies per cell versus about 10 by digital PCR, implying around 33% capture efficiency. Naive libraries contained spiked-in Jurkat TCR RNA (approximately ten copies' worth), which is not part of the donor repertoire. Spiked-in Jurkat TCR RNA equivalent to a single cell was reported to be detectable even among fewer than 1.2 million naive CD8 T cells. In CMV-specific effector cells, over 97% of molecules were held by clones above 20 RNA copies, whereas under 1% of molecules were held by such clones in naive cells. Identical TCR molecules sharing a barcode could cause highly expanded clone sizes to be underestimated.

Libraries of naive CD8 T cells were built from around 20,000 to 1,000,000 sorted cells, with 10%, 30% or 50% of the purified RNA used. Naive CD8 T cells were FACS-sorted as CD8+CD4-CCR7+CD45RA+ on a BD FACSAria II into RLT Plus buffer. Detection sensitivity was tested by spiking Jurkat RNA equal to some 10 TCR copies' worth into samples containing 20,000-1,000,000 naive CD8 T cells. Enrichment of CD8 T cells was performed with RosetteSep CD8+ T Cell Enrichment Cocktail and Ficoll-Paque, after which ACK red cell lysis was carried out. The CDR3, from cysteine to phenylalanine, totals 16 residues. The entry retains the CDR3 DNA only, 48 bases that are in frame from base 1. The germline V gene encodes CDR1 KGHDR and CDR2 SFDVKD. Ends trimmed: V by 4 bases, J by 5 bases; bases unmatched to a gene: 7.

Sequenced: naive CD8+ T cells from blood, with Jurkat cell RNA spiked in. The sample's cell subset or site label, decoded: FACS-sorted CD8+CD4-CCR7+CD45RA+ naive T cells. This chain is built from TRBV24-1 and TRBJ2-1, with TRBD2 matching 10 junction bases. The TCR comes from a human donor in good health. Some libraries in this study had Jurkat cell RNA spiked in. CDR3 sequence: CATSDKLAGQNNEQFF. In nucleotides, the sequence is TGTGCCACCAGTGACAAACTAGCGGGACAAAACAATGAGCAGTTCTTC.